The clone carrying this T cell receptor (beta chain) has only one observation. As yet, its antigen is unknown. Germline CDR1 MGHDK, CDR2 SYGVNS. This CDR3 comprises 18 residues. Unmatched junction bases numbered 6, after V lost 0 bases and J lost 0 bases. The data were taken from a study of T cell responses to AZD1222 COVID-19 vaccine. Assay: immunoSEQ multiplex PCR; the TCRdb copy retains only in-frame clones and omits some. Altogether fewer than 200,000 clones are present, approximately 90% being singletons, with the ten largest covering roughly 1.7%. General observations from the study: CD4 TCRs covered the whole spike, strongest at regions 160-218 and 743-854. The study identified only 6 or 7 AZD1222 recipients as seropositive at baseline. Within unmutated variant regions lay the reported targets of nearly half of spike-specific TCRs. An increase in Spike-specific TCR breadth and depth was observed after two AZD1222 doses.

The specimen was peripheral blood, collected 28 days after the second AZD1222 dose. V gene TRBV25-1 combines with J gene TRBJ2-1, with 9 bases fitting TRBD2. The TCR comes from an adult who received the AZD1222 COVID-19 vaccine. The CDR3 DNA reads as TGTGCCAGCAGTGAATATGGAAGTAGCGGGAGCTCCTACAATGAGCAGTTCTTC. Translating gives CASSEYGSSGSSYNEQFF.